What follows is one T cell receptor (beta chain) and its context. Trimming removed 4 bases from V and 7 bases from J; junction bases left unmatched: 11. CDR3 length: 15 residues. CDR1 SGHTS and CDR2 YDEGEE come from the germline V gene. This sample is part of a study of blood T cell repertoires in COVID-19. Background on the study: Donors in the United States, Italy and Spain gave samples during acute or convalescent COVID-19. The analysed material was cDNA or gDNA that came from T cells, B-cell-depleted T cells, or PBMCs.

Original analysis: Amplification of reference gene primers provided the estimated nucleated cell counts. The method was immunoSEQ multiplex PCR; TCRdb's version includes in-frame clones alone and lacks a portion of them. V, J and clone size are taken as reported in that table, and D and trimming were inferred from the DNA itself. Among about 57,000 clones listed, 88% were seen once. Sequencing input: peripheral blood. This chain connects TRBV5-8 to TRBJ2-5; 9 nucleotides match TRBD2. The source is a human donor in a cohort sampled during active COVID-19. The CDR3 protein is CASSPRVAGAGTQYF. For the CDR3, the DNA is TGTGCCAGCAGCCCACGAGTAGCGGGAGCTGGGACCCAGTACTTC.